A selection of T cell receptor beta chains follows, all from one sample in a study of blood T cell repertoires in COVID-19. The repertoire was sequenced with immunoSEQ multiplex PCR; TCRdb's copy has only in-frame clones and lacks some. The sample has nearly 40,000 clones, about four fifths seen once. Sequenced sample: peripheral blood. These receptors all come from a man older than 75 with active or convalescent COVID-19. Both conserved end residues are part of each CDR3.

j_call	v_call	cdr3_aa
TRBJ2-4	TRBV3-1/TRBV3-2	CASSPGTGVAKNIQYF
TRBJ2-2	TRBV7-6	CASSPVTGSRNTGELFF
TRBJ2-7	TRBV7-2	CASSLYGQETYEQYF
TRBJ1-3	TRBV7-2	CASSPALREFRNTIYF
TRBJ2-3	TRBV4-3	CASSQELRGGTDTQYF
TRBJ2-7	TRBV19	CASSSSQRQGAKEQYF
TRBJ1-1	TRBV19	CASSIEQNTEAFF
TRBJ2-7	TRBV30	CAWSVQRSRGNEQYF
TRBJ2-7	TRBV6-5	CASSYSGLAYEQYF
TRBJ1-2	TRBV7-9	CASSLSLTGTNYGYTF
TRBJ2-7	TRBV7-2	CASSALAGPGYEQYF
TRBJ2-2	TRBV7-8	CASSFEQGGTGELFF
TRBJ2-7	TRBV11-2	CASSQDRASYEQYF
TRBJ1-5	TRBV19	CASSYTGDSNQPQHF
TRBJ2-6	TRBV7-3	CASSLGLFSGANVLTF
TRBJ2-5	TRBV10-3	CAISGSGLVQETQYF
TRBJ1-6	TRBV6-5	CASGYLDRDNSPLHF
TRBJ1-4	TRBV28	CASCYPGEAEGEKLFF
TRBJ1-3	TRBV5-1	CASSLGTGEDTIYF
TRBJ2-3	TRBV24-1	CATSEYRGDTQYF